The 15 T cell receptor beta chains below were found in one sample sequenced in a study of human T cells and chemical hapten exposure. The time point here: patch test 1, 2 weeks after DPC sensitization. Treatment described: therapeutic diphenylcyclopropenone sensitization with weekly scalp DPC. Unfractionated whole blood was the source from which total RNA was extracted. TCRdb reprocessed the RACE reads via MiXCR and lists one record per CDR3 protein. The sample lists around 34,000 distinct CDR3 sequences, about 6.3% occurring once. This specimen was whole blood, taken in connection with sensitization to the hapten diphenylcyclopropenone (DPC). The receptors stem from a woman aged 30 to 39 with alopecia areata. Some clones in this sample may be carry-over from other donors' samples.

This clonotype was detected many times. The genes are TRBV18 and TRBJ2-3; D unresolved. Germline V lookup: CDR1 KGHSH, CDR2 LQKENI. V was pared by 3 bases and J by 0 bases, with 10 bases between. The CDR3 covers 15 residues. The CDR3 DNA sequence: TGTGCCAGCTCACCGGCGGTGACTAGCACAGATACGCAGTATTTT. Amino acid sequence: CASSPAVTSTDTQYF.

This clonotype came up many times. V usage is TRBV4-1 and J usage is TRBJ2-7; 9 bases fit TRBD1. V gave up 6 bases and J gave up 3 bases; unmatched junction bases: 6. This CDR3 is built from 14 residues. Germline CDR1 MGHRA, CDR2 YSYEKL. The CDR3 coding sequence is TGCGCCAGCAGTATGGACAGGGGTTTCTACGAGCAGTACTTC. It is translated as CASSMDRGFYEQYF.

This clonotype has a handful of counts. The chain employs TRBV28 and TRBJ1-4, with D maybe TRBD1 (6 bases). Between the trimmed V and J ends, which lost 5 bases and 8 bases, there was a span of 15 bases. The CDR3 sequence is 14 residues long. Germline lookup yields CDR1 MDHEN and CDR2 SYDVKM. CDR3 sequence (DNA): TGTGCCAGCAGTCCCCCCGGGGGCTGGGAAAAACTGTTTTTT. Translation: CASSPPGGWEKLFF.

Many counts were recorded for this clonotype. This chain links TRBV7-3 with TRBJ1-1; 9 positions match TRBD1. The V gene end was trimmed by 5 bases and the J gene end by 5 bases; junction bases not matched to a gene: 6. The germline CDR1 and CDR2 sequences are SGHTA and FQGTGA. CDR3 size: 14 residues. The CDR3 loop is CASSQQGAKTEAFF. CDR3 DNA: TGTGCCAGCAGCCAACAGGGGGCGAAAACTGAAGCTTTCTTT. Full variable domain (remainder filled in from reference TRBV7-3 and TRBJ1-1): GAGVSQTPSNKVTEKGKYVELRCDPISGHTALYWYRQSLGQGPEFLIYFQGTGAADDSGLPNDRFFAVRPEGSVSTLKIQRTERGDSAVYLCASSQQGAKTEAFFGQGTRLTVV.

The chain joins TRBV2 to TRBJ1-5, with D hard to call. In germline, CDR1 is SNHLY, CDR2 FYNNEI. The CDR3 length is 15 residues. V dropped 2 bases and J dropped 6 bases, with 14 bases sitting between them. CDR3 sequence: CASSETQVRAQPQHF. CDR3 DNA sequence: TGTGCCAGCAGTGAAACCCAGGTCCGGGCTCAGCCCCAGCATTTT.

Many counts were recorded for this clonotype. The J gene is TRBJ2-5, the V gene TRBV10-3, with TRBD2 matching 10 bases. The ends lost 2 bases at V and 5 bases at J; junction bases unmatched: 5. This CDR3 has 15 residues. From germline, CDR1 is ENHRY and CDR2 SYGVKD. The CDR3, as DNA: TGTGCCATCAGTGAGACTAGCGGGGTTCAGGAGACCCAGTACTTC. Amino acids: CAISETSGVQETQYF.

This clonotype occurred many times. The chain combines TRBV7-8 with TRBJ2-1; 7 nucleotides line up with TRBD1. The CDR3 has 16 residues. Germline trimming cut 5 bases from V and 4 bases from J; bases unmatched to any gene: 11. CDR1 is SGHVS, CDR2 FQNEAQ, per germline. The CDR3 nucleotides read TGTGCCAGCAGCCCCTCAACAGGGGCCTTATACAATGAGCAGTTCTTC. Translation: CASSPSTGALYNEQFF.

This clonotype has a handful of counts. The chain employs TRBV27 and TRBJ2-7; D tentatively reads TRBD1 or TRBD2 (5 bases each). Trimming took off 3 bases at V and 3 bases at J, with 9 bases between the two ends. The CDR3 extends over 13 amino acids. Germline V gene sequence: CDR1 MNHEY, CDR2 SMNVEV (reference sequence). The CDR3 DNA sequence: TGTGCCAGCAGTTTCGGGACGGACTACGAGCAGTACTTC. It translates to CASSFGTDYEQYF.

The chain joins TRBV5-1 to TRBJ1-4; TRBD1 aligns across 8 bases. V dropped 4 bases and J dropped 7; count of bases not matched to a gene: 3. Germline V gene data show CDR1 as SGHRS and CDR2 as YFSETQ. This CDR3 comprises 13 residues. CDR3 in amino acids: CASSIGTGEKLFF. The CDR3 DNA reads as TGCGCCAGCAGCATCGGGACAGGTGAAAAACTGTTTTTT. Using reference TRBV5-1 and TRBJ1-4 for the parts outside the CDR3, the full variable domain is KAGVTQTPRYLIKTRGQQVTLSCSPISGHRSVSWYQQTPGQGLQFLFEYFSETQRNKGNFPGRFSGRQFSNSRSEMNVSTLELGDSALYLCASSIGTGEKLFFGSGTQLSVL.

This clonotype has only a few counts. J is TRBJ2-3 and V is TRBV11-2; 9 bases match TRBD2. The CDR3 is made up of 17 amino acids. The ends lost 1 base at V and 2 bases at J; junction bases unmatched: 7. Germline V gene sequence: CDR1 SGHAT, CDR2 FQNNGV. CDR3 coding DNA: TGTGCCAGCAGCTTAGGAACCAGCGGGGGGCTCACAGATACGCAGTATTTT. Translating it yields CASSLGTSGGLTDTQYF.

The sample holds a few counts of this clonotype. The rearrangement links TRBV7-9 to TRBJ2-7; 11 bases fit TRBD2. The CDR3 covers 17 residues. The V and J ends lost 0 bases and 2 bases, in that order; junction bases with no gene match: 6. Germline CDR1 reads SEHNR; CDR2 reads FQNEAQ (reference sequence). The CDR3 reads CASSLASVAGGTYEQYF. The CDR3, as DNA: TGTGCCAGCAGCTTAGCGTCGGTAGCGGGGGGGACCTACGAGCAGTACTTC.

This chain links TRBV2 with TRBJ2-2; 7 bases line up with TRBD1. The V and J ends lost 0 bases and 6 bases, in that order; junction bases with no gene match: 1. Germline V gene sequence: CDR1 SNHLY, CDR2 FYNNEI. This CDR3 has 14 residues. This chain's CDR3 is CASSEAQGAGELFF. CDR3 bases: TGTGCCAGCAGTGAAGCGCAGGGGGCCGGGGAGCTGTTTTTT.

There are many counts of this clonotype. The rearrangement links TRBV5-1 to TRBJ2-5, with 7 bases identical to TRBD1. The CDR3 extends over 15 amino acids. The germline V gene encodes CDR1 SGHRS and CDR2 YFSETQ. V was clipped by 4 bases and J by 0 bases; unmatched bases: 6. CDR3 in DNA: TGCGCCAGCAGCCGGGGACAGTCGTACCAAGAGACCCAGTACTTC. This codes for CASSRGQSYQETQYF.

This clonotype has ten or more counts. The chain combines TRBV5-1 with TRBJ2-7, with 7 bases that match TRBD1. The CDR3 is made up of 13 amino acids. Germline lookup yields CDR1 SGHRS and CDR2 YFSETQ. After removal of 4 bases from V and 6 bases from J, the junction contained 7 bases not matched to a gene. The CDR3 reads CASSAGQDGEQYF. CDR3 bases: TGCGCCAGCAGCGCCGGACAGGACGGCGAGCAGTACTTC. Based on the CDR3 plus reference TRBV5-1 and TRBJ2-7, the full variable domain is KAGVTQTPRYLIKTRGQQVTLSCSPISGHRSVSWYQQTPGQGLQFLFEYFSETQRNKGNFPGRFSGRQFSNSRSEMNVSTLELGDSALYLCASSAGQDGEQYFGPGTRLTVT.

The table lists this clonotype with many counts. This sequence joins TRBV4-3 and TRBJ2-7; D is possibly TRBD2 (6 bases). The length of the CDR3 is 12 residues. Trimming shortened V by 1 base and J by 10 bases, and 11 bases separated the two germline ends. From germline, CDR1 is LGHNA and CDR2 YSLEER. DNA for the CDR3: TGCGCCAGCAGCCAAGCGGGCGGGGAACAGTACTTC. Translation: CASSQAGGEQYF.